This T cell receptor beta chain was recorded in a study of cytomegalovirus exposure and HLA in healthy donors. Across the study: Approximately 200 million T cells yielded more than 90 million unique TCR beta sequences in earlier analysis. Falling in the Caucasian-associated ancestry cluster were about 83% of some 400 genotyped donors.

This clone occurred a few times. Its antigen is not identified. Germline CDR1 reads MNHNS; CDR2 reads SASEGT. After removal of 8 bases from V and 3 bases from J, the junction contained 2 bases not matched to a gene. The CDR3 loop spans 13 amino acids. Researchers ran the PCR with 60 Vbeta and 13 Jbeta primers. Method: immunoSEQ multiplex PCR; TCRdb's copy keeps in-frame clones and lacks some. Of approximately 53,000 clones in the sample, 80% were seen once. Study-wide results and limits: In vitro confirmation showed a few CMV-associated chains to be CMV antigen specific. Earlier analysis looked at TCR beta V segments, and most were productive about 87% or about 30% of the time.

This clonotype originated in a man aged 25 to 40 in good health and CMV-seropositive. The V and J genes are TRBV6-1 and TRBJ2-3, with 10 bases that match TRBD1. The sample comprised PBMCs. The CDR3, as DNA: TGTGCCAGCGACAGGGGGCCTACAGATACGCAGTATTTT. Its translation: CASDRGPTDTQYF.